These 30 T cell receptor beta chains were all obtained from the same sample, sequenced in a study of response to subunit inactivated influenza vaccine. MiXCR, applied by TCRdb to the RT-PCR reads, yields one record per CDR3 protein. The sample includes fewer than 400,000 distinct CDR3 sequences, around a fifth of them seen just once. The source was PBMCs from blood, collected approximately 20 months after vaccination. The receptors shown here come from a man between 50 and 75 years old who received an inactivated influenza vaccine.

This clonotype was detected only a few times. The chain links TRBV20-1 to TRBJ2-6; no definite D call. This CDR3 contains 15 residues. In germline, CDR1 is DFQATT, CDR2 SNEGSKA (reference sequence). V was shortened by 3 bases and J by 0 bases, with 9 bases between the two germline ends. The chain's CDR3 is CSASQESSGANVLTF. As DNA, the CDR3 is TGCAGTGCTAGCCAGGAAAGCTCTGGGGCCAACGTCCTGACTTTC.

This clonotype was recorded a few times. The chain uses TRBV29-1 and TRBJ1-1, with D possibly TRBD1 on 6 matching bases. The V and J ends lost 7 bases and 4 bases respectively, with 13 bases between them. CDR1 is SQVTM, CDR2 ANQGSEA, per germline. The CDR3 contains 12 residues. The CDR3 DNA reads TGCAGCGCGAACCAGGGGTTCACTGAAGCTTTCTTT. This gives the protein CSANQGFTEAFF.

The CDR3 spells CASSLDGVRTDTQYF. As DNA, the CDR3 is TGTGCCAGCAGCTTAGATGGGGTCCGCACAGATACGCAGTATTTT. The V call is TRBV7-2, the J call TRBJ2-3; no definite D call. Trimming shortened V by 1 base and J by 1 base, and 9 bases separated the two germline ends. CDR3 length equals 15 residues. Germline CDR1 reads SGHTA; CDR2 reads FQGNSA.

This clonotype was counted ten times or more. The rearrangement joins TRBV3-1 to TRBJ2-2; D uncertain. V shed 1 base and J shed 6 bases, with 6 bases lying between them. The CDR3 is made up of 13 amino acids. The germline CDR1 and CDR2 sequences are LGHDT and YNNKEL (reference sequence). This chain's CDR3 is CASSQVYAGELFF. Here the CDR3 DNA reads TGTGCCAGCAGCCAAGTTTACGCCGGGGAGCTGTTTTTT.

This clonotype was counted once. The CDR3 DNA sequence: TGTGCCAGCAGCCAAGATGTTTGGTCGGCAGGGTACAATGAGCAGTTCTTC. It translates to CASSQDVWSAGYNEQFF. This rearrangement joins TRBV14 to TRBJ2-1; D is perhaps TRBD1 (5 bases). The CDR3 runs 17 residues. From germline, CDR1 is SGHDN and CDR2 FVKESK. Trimming stripped 0 bases from V and 4 bases from J, with 16 bases between. Filled out from reference TRBV14 and TRBJ2-1, the complete variable domain reads EAGVTQFPSHSVIEKGQTVTLRCDPISGHDNLYWYRRVMGKEIKFLLHFVKESKQDESGMPNNRFLAERTGGTYSTLKVQPAELEDSGVYFCASSQDVWSAGYNEQFFGPGTRLTVL.

This clonotype was seen ten or more times. The chain combines TRBV9 with TRBJ2-7; 8 bases match TRBD1. The V and J ends lost 5 bases and 4 bases, in that order; junction bases with no gene match: 5. Germline V gene sequence: CDR1 SGDLS, CDR2 YYNGEE. The length of the CDR3 is 13 residues. The CDR3 DNA is TGTGCCAGCAGTCGGACAGGGTCGTACGAGCAGTACTTC. Translated, it gives CASSRTGSYEQYF. Full variable domain (missing parts from reference TRBV9 and TRBJ2-7): DSGVTQTPKHLITATGQRVTLRCSPRSGDLSVYWYQQSLDQGLQFLIQYYNGEERAKGNILERFSAQQFPDLHSELNLSSLELGDSALYFCASSRTGSYEQYFGPGTRLTVT.

The chain carries TRBV2 and TRBJ2-7, with D unclear. This CDR3 contains 15 residues. Trimming shortened V by 3 bases and J by 1 base, and 13 bases separated the two germline ends. The germline CDR1 and CDR2 sequences are SNHLY and FYNNEI. CDR3 loop: CASSDIPGNSYEQYF. CDR3 sequence (DNA): TGTGCCAGCAGTGACATTCCGGGCAATTCCTACGAGCAGTACTTC.

This clonotype has a count of ten or more. This rearrangement joins TRBV12-3 or TRBV12-4 to TRBJ1-3; no clear D. The ends were cut back, 4 bases at V and 0 bases at J, with 10 bases in the middle. The CDR3 contains 15 residues. CDR3 nucleotide sequence: TGTGCCAGCAGTTCGACTCGTTACTCTGGAAACACCATATATTTT. This codes for CASSSTRYSGNTIYF.

This clonotype was detected many times. This rearrangement joins TRBV15 to TRBJ1-5; D remains ambiguous. Germline V CDR1 and CDR2: LNHNV, YYDKDF (reference sequence). Between the trimmed V and J ends, which lost 1 base and 5 bases, there was a span of 12 bases. This CDR3 has 15 residues. The CDR3 DNA reads TGTGCCACCAGCAGAGGGATCCTCGGGGATCAGCCCCAGCATTTT. Residues: CATSRGILGDQPQHF.

This clonotype has a count of ten or more. The CDR3 spells CASSQQGWNTEAFF. The CDR3 DNA reads as TGTGCCAGCAGCCAGCAGGGGTGGAACACTGAAGCTTTCTTT. The rearrangement joins TRBV19 to TRBJ1-1; TRBD1 is a possible D gene (6 bases). The V gene lost 9 bases and the J gene lost 1 base, with 15 bases spanning the gap. Germline CDR1 is LNHDA and CDR2 is SQIVND (reference sequence). The CDR3 consists of 14 residues.

This clonotype came up a few times. This chain connects TRBV6-1 to TRBJ1-1; D is unclear. V lost 1 base and J 11 bases, leaving 8 bases between the germline ends. Germline-derived CDR1 and CDR2 are MNHNS and SASEGT. The CDR3 has 11 amino acids. The DNA of the CDR3 is TGTGCCAGCAGTGAAGGGCTTGGGGCTTTCTTT. As protein: CASSEGLGAFF.

This clonotype has just a few counts. This chain links TRBV28 with TRBJ2-5; D assignment may be TRBD1 or TRBD2 (7 bases each). CDR3 length equals 15 residues. V shed 2 bases and J shed 5 bases, with 15 bases lying between them. Germline V gene lookup returns CDR1 MDHEN and CDR2 SYDVKM. CDR3 in amino acids: CASSLGRGRVETQYF. CDR3 coding DNA: TGTGCCAGCAGTTTAGGGAGGGGGCGAGTTGAGACCCAGTACTTC.

This clonotype was counted between two and nine times. The chain carries TRBV5-1 and TRBJ1-3, with D possibly TRBD1 on 6 matching bases. Trimming left V 0 bases short and J 3 bases short, with 7 bases between. This CDR3 comprises 14 residues. The V gene's germline CDR1 is SGHRS and CDR2 YFSETQ. CDR3 region: CASSLDRDGNTIYF. The CDR3 region has the DNA TGCGCCAGCAGCTTGGACAGGGATGGAAACACCATATATTTT.

The V and J genes are TRBV15 and TRBJ1-5; D call uncertain. The V end lost 1 base, the J end lost 7 bases, and 14 bases lay between the germline ends. Germline assignment: CDR1 LNHNV and CDR2 YYDKDF (reference sequence). CDR3 length: 15 amino acids. In DNA form, the CDR3 reads TGTGCCACCAGCAGAGCGGGAGGAGCCCCCCAGCCCCAGCATTTT. Translation gives CATSRAGGAPQPQHF.

This chain links TRBV5-1 with TRBJ2-3; possible D gene TRBD2, 6 bases. Germline V gene data show CDR1 as SGHRS and CDR2 as YFSETQ. The CDR3 extends over 14 amino acids. Trimming removed 2 bases at V and 3 bases at J, with 10 bases between. The CDR3: CASSFRRGTDTQYF. CDR3 in DNA: TGCGCCAGCAGCTTCCGGCGGGGTACAGATACGCAGTATTTT.

This clonotype occurred many times. V is TRBV18 and J is TRBJ1-1, with 9 bases aligning to TRBD1. Trimming removed 3 bases from V and 7 bases from J; junction bases left unmatched: 0. Germline V gene lookup returns CDR1 KGHSH and CDR2 LQKENI. The CDR3 runs to 12 residues. CDR3 amino acids: CASSPDRGEAFF. CDR3 bases: TGTGCCAGCTCACCGGACAGGGGTGAAGCTTTCTTT.

This clonotype was detected a few times. The chain joins TRBV28 to TRBJ1-1; 10 nucleotides line up with TRBD1. The V gene end was trimmed by 7 bases and the J gene end by 6 bases; junction bases not matched to a gene: 11. The length of the CDR3 is 15 residues. The germline V gene has CDR1 MDHEN and CDR2 SYDVKM. In nucleotides, the CDR3 is TGTGCCAGCAACCTCGAGACAGGGGGCCTAGCTGAAGCTTTCTTT. Protein: CASNLETGGLAEAFF.

The CDR3 loop is CASSVRVLYEQYF. CDR3 DNA: TGTGCCAGCAGTGTCCGGGTCCTCTACGAGCAGTACTTC. This chain connects TRBV12-3 or TRBV12-4 to TRBJ2-7; D not certain. The CDR3 length is 13 residues. Trimming left V 5 bases short and J 3 bases short, with 11 bases between.

V and J are TRBV4-3 and TRBJ2-2; weak D call: TRBD2 (5 bases). Trimming left V 3 bases short and J 5 bases short, with 13 bases between. The CDR3 loop spans 15 amino acids. Germline CDR1 reads LGHNA; CDR2 reads YSLEER. The CDR3, as DNA: TGCGCCAGCAGCCATGTTCTAGCTTCGACCGGGGAGCTGTTTTTT. Protein sequence: CASSHVLASTGELFF.

The table lists this clonotype with a few counts. The chain carries TRBV29-1 and TRBJ2-7, with 9 bases lining up with TRBD1. The trim removed 3 bases at V and 6 bases at J, leaving 3 bases unmatched. CDR3 length: 12 amino acids. Germline CDR1 is SQVTM and CDR2 is ANQGSEA. The CDR3 sequence is CSVDGQGTEQYF. CDR3 sequence (DNA): TGCAGCGTTGATGGACAGGGGACCGAGCAGTACTTC.

In its sample, this clonotype was seen a few times. The V and J genes are TRBV30 and TRBJ1-1, with D unresolved. Germline V gene lookup returns CDR1 GTSNPN and CDR2 SVGIG (reference sequence). With 1 base removed from V and 1 base from J, the gap between germline ends came to 10 bases. The CDR3 extends over 14 amino acids. The CDR3 bases are TGTGCCTGGAGTGCTGCGGACGGGAACACTGAAGCTTTCTTT. This codes for CAWSAADGNTEAFF. The whole variable domain, remainder taken from reference TRBV30 and TRBJ1-1, is SQTIHQWPATLVQPVGSPLSLECTVEGTSNPNLYWYRQAAGRGLQLLFYSVGIGQISSEVPQNLSASRPQDRQFILSSKKLLLSDSGFYLCAWSAADGNTEAFFGQGTRLTVV.

The chain couples TRBV4-3 to TRBJ1-1; D gene uncertain. This CDR3 is built from 16 residues. Germline CDR1 is LGHNA and CDR2 is YSLEER. Trimming pared 0 bases from V and 1 base from J, leaving 12 bases between. The CDR3 nucleotides read TGCGCCAGCAGCCAAGACTGGGCCCGCCCGAACACTGAAGCTTTCTTT. Amino acids: CASSQDWARPNTEAFF.

This chain uses TRBV9 with TRBJ2-7; D unclear. CDR1 is SGDLS, CDR2 YYNGEE, per germline. This CDR3 is built from 16 residues. Trimming stripped 0 bases from V and 5 bases from J, with 18 bases between. This chain's CDR3 is CASSVGNSLDAHEQYF. CDR3 coding DNA: TGTGCCAGCAGCGTAGGTAACAGCCTGGACGCCCACGAGCAGTACTTC.

This clonotype has a handful of counts. The chain couples TRBV12-3 or TRBV12-4 to TRBJ2-2; TRBD1 is a possible D gene (5 bases). The V end lost 5 bases, the J end lost 6 bases, and 10 bases lay between the germline ends. This CDR3 is 13 amino acids long. The chain's CDR3 is CASSLRVPGELFF. For the CDR3, the DNA is TGTGCCAGCAGTCTCAGGGTGCCCGGGGAGCTGTTTTTT.

In its sample, this clonotype was seen a few times. The chain carries TRBV4-1 and TRBJ2-1, with a weak D call TRBD2 (5 bases). Germline V gives CDR1 MGHRA, CDR2 YSYEKL. This CDR3 is built from 15 residues. V was clipped by 2 bases and J by 3 bases, with 11 bases between them. The chain's CDR3 is CASSQFVGNYNEQFF. The DNA for the CDR3 is TGCGCCAGCAGCCAATTTGTCGGGAACTACAATGAGCAGTTCTTC.

This clonotype was observed a few times. This sequence joins TRBV19 and TRBJ2-2; 8 nucleotides align to TRBD1. Germline V lookup: CDR1 LNHDA, CDR2 SQIVND (reference sequence). The V and J ends lost 8 bases and 2 bases, in that order; junction bases with no gene match: 4. This CDR3 region has 14 residues. CDR3 DNA sequence: TGTGCCAGTTCCGGGACAGGAAACACCGGGGAGCTGTTTTTT. Its protein is CASSGTGNTGELFF.

The chain recombines TRBV20-1 with TRBJ2-7; either TRBD1 or TRBD2 may supply D (5 bases each). V was shortened by 1 base and J by 1 base, with 8 bases between the two germline ends. From germline, CDR1 is DFQATT and CDR2 SNEGSKA (reference sequence). There are 13 residues in the CDR3. This CDR3 is CSARVGASYEQYF. In DNA form, the CDR3 reads TGCAGTGCTAGAGTCGGGGCGTCCTACGAGCAGTACTTC.

This clonotype was counted many times. V is TRBV7-2 and J is TRBJ2-5, with 9 bases lining up with TRBD1. V trimming: 3 bases; J trimming: 5 bases; junction bases outside the gene matches: 7. CDR3 length equals 15 residues. CDR1 is SGHTA, CDR2 FQGNSA, per germline. The CDR3 DNA reads as TGTGCCAGCAGCTTGAACAGGGGGCAGGTGGAGACCCAGTACTTC. This gives the protein CASSLNRGQVETQYF. Filled out from reference TRBV7-2 and TRBJ2-5, the complete variable domain reads GAGVSQSPSNKVTEKGKDVELRCDPISGHTALYWYRQSLGQGLEFLIYFQGNSAPDKSGLPSDRFSAERTGGSVSTLTIQRTQQEDSAVYLCASSLNRGQVETQYFGPGTRLLVL.

This chain connects TRBV7-2 to TRBJ2-7; D call uncertain. The CDR3 loop spans 11 amino acids. Trimming stripped 5 bases from V and 4 bases from J, with 6 bases between. CDR1 SGHTA and CDR2 FQGNSA come from the germline V gene. As DNA, the CDR3 is TGTGCCAGCAGCCCGCAGTACGAGCAGTACTTC. This sequence encodes CASSPQYEQYF.

This clonotype was picked up one time. The CDR3 sequence is CASSLRQLADTQYF. In DNA, the CDR3 is TGTGCCAGCAGCTTACGGCAGTTAGCAGATACGCAGTATTTT. The chain recombines TRBV7-2 with TRBJ2-3; D remains unclear. Germline loops: CDR1 SGHTA, CDR2 FQGNSA. The CDR3 is 14 amino acids. Trimming took 2 bases from V and 4 from J, leaving 10 bases between them.